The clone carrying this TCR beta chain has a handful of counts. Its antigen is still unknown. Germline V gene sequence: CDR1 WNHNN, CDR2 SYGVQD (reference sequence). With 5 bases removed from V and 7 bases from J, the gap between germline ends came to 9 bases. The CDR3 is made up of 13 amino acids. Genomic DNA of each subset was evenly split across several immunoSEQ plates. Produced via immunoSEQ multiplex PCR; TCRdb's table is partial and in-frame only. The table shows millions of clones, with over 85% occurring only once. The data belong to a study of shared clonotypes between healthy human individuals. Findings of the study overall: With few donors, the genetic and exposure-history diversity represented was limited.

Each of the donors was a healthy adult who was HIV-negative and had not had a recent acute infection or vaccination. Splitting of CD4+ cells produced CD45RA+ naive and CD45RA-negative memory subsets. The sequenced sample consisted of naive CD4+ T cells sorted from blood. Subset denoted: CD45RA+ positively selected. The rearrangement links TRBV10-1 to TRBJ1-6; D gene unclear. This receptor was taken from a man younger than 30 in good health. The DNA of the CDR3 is TGCGCCAGCAGTCGCGAACTGAATTCACCCCTCCACTTT. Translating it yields CASSRELNSPLHF.